The rows below give T cell receptor beta chains drawn from one sample of a study of response to subunit inactivated influenza vaccine. One entry per CDR3 protein, called by TCRdb with MiXCR from the RT-PCR reads. Found here are around 520,000 distinct CDR3 sequences, over 9.5% of them singletons; the top ten hold roughly 10%. The sample in question was PBMCs from blood, obtained on the day of vaccination. Receptors were obtained from a man in his fifties or sixties who received an inactivated influenza vaccine. Both conserved end residues are part of each CDR3. A D gene is named only where the DNA matches it firmly. Clone size is stated in some rows and not others, as once, few, many or a class when expanded.

cdr3_nt	cdr3_aa	j_call	v_call	d_call	clone_size
TGCAGTGCTAGAGTGGGTCATAGCAATCAGCCCCAGCATTTT	CSARVGHSNQPQHF	TRBJ1-5	TRBV20-1	-	-
TGTGCCAGCAGCGCCCGGGACACGCTTAACTATGGCTACACCTTC	CASSARDTLNYGYTF	TRBJ1-2	TRBV7-9	-	few
TGTGCCAGCAGCTTGGTAGGGCTTTCGAACACTGAAGCTTTCTTT	CASSLVGLSNTEAFF	TRBJ1-1	TRBV5-6	-	-
TGTGCCAGCAGCCACCCGGGACTCCCGAGCTCCTACAATGAGCAGTTCTTC	CASSHPGLPSSYNEQFF	TRBJ2-1	TRBV7-2	-	few
TGTGCCAGCAGTACAACCAACCAAGAGACCCAGTACTTC	CASSTTNQETQYF	TRBJ2-5	TRBV12-3/TRBV12-4	-	-
TGTGCCAGCAGCTTAGAGGGATTTGATCAGCCCCAGCATTTT	CASSLEGFDQPQHF	TRBJ1-5	TRBV7-9	-	few
TGCGCCAGCACCCTTACCGGGACAGCCTATAATTCACCCCTCCACTTT	CASTLTGTAYNSPLHF	TRBJ1-6	TRBV5-1	TRBD1	few
TGTGCCAGCAGCCCACCGGATCCTGAAGCTTTCTTT	CASSPPDPEAFF	TRBJ1-1	TRBV7-9	-	-
TGCGCCAGCAGGCGGACAGGGGATAATTCACCCCTCCACTTT	CASRRTGDNSPLHF	TRBJ1-6	TRBV4-3	TRBD1	few
TGTGCCAGCAGCCCGCCTTGGGACAGGGGGAGACCCAAAAACATTCAGTACTTC	CASSPPWDRGRPKNIQYF	TRBJ2-4	TRBV7-3	TRBD1	many
TGCGCCAGCAGCCACTTAGCGAACACTGAAGCTTTCTTT	CASSHLANTEAFF	TRBJ1-1	TRBV4-1	-	few
TGTGCCAGACTATCAGGGGGCGCGGATGAGACCCAGTACTTC	CARLSGGADETQYF	TRBJ2-5	TRBV12-3/TRBV12-4	TRBD1	few
TGCGCCAGCAGCTTACGACAGGGGGCGATTGAAGCTTTCTTT	CASSLRQGAIEAFF	TRBJ1-1	TRBV5-1	TRBD1	many
TGTGCCAGCAGCTTTCGGCGGGGGGGCCGTACTGGCAATGAGCAGTTCTTC	CASSFRRGGRTGNEQFF	TRBJ2-1	TRBV7-2	TRBD2	-
TGTGCCACCAGCAGAGATACGGGTGATAAGTTCTTC	CATSRDTGDKFF	TRBJ2-1	TRBV15	-	-
TGTGCCAGCAGCCCAGCAGGGTTCTCTTCCTACGAGCAGTACTTC	CASSPAGFSSYEQYF	TRBJ2-7	TRBV7-2	-	few
TGTGCCAGCAGCGTAGTCTCGCGGGGGGCTCCGAACACCGGGGAGCTGTTTTTT	CASSVVSRGAPNTGELFF	TRBJ2-2	TRBV9	TRBD2	few
TGCGCCAGCAGCCTAGGGACTAGCGATTCGAATGAGCAGTTCTTC	CASSLGTSDSNEQFF	TRBJ2-1	TRBV5-1	TRBD2	-
TGTGCCAGCCTCAAAGGACAGGGGAGCTCCTACGAGCAGTACTTC	CASLKGQGSSYEQYF	TRBJ2-7	TRBV2	TRBD1	-
TGCGCCAGCAGCCAAGATGGCGGGAGGGACAATGAGCAGTTCTTC	CASSQDGGRDNEQFF	TRBJ2-1	TRBV4-3	TRBD2	few
TGTGCCAGCAGTTATGCCCCGGGGAGGATCTACAATGAGCAGTTCTTC	CASSYAPGRIYNEQFF	TRBJ2-1	TRBV6-2/TRBV6-3	-	once
TGTGCCAGCGGGGGGTCCACCCATATGGGTACGCAGTATTTT	CASGGSTHMGTQYF	TRBJ2-3	TRBV7-2	-	-
TGTGCCATCAGTGAAGGAGCGGGAGCCTACGAGCAGTACTTC	CAISEGAGAYEQYF	TRBJ2-7	TRBV10-3	TRBD2	many
TGCGCCAGCAGCGTAGGGACCTACGAGCAGTACTTC	CASSVGTYEQYF	TRBJ2-7	TRBV5-1	-	few
TGTGCCAGCAGTTACCTCAGGGGCCTTAACACTGAAGCTTTCTTT	CASSYLRGLNTEAFF	TRBJ1-1	TRBV6-2/TRBV6-3	-	-
TGTGCCAGCAGTTTTAAGTGTAGGACTAGCGGGAGGTGCAATGAGCAGTTCTTC	CASSFKCRTSGRCNEQFF	TRBJ2-1	TRBV12-3/TRBV12-4	TRBD2	many
TGTGCCAGCAGCCAAGGGGGACTAGCGGCAGATACGCAGTATTTT	CASSQGGLAADTQYF	TRBJ2-3	TRBV4-2	TRBD2	few
TGCGCCAGCAGCAGGGGGCCCGCCAACAATGAGCAGTTCTTC	CASSRGPANNEQFF	TRBJ2-1	TRBV5-1	TRBD1	-
TGCAGTGCTAGTCCGGCCGCGTCCACAGATACGCAGTATTTT	CSASPAASTDTQYF	TRBJ2-3	TRBV20-1	-	few
TGTGCCAGCAGCTTATTGTACGGCCCCCGCGATGAGCAGTTCTTC	CASSLLYGPRDEQFF	TRBJ2-1	TRBV11-2	-	few
TGCGCCAGCAGCCGAAACCGGGACAGGGGGCGGGATGAGCAGTTCTTC	CASSRNRDRGRDEQFF	TRBJ2-1	TRBV4-3	TRBD1	few
TGTGCCAGCAGCCAAGTAGGACTAGCGACGTACAATGAGCAGTTCTTC	CASSQVGLATYNEQFF	TRBJ2-1	TRBV3-1	TRBD2	few
TGTGCCAGCAGCCAGCTTACAGGGAAAGAGACCCAGTACTTC	CASSQLTGKETQYF	TRBJ2-5	TRBV12-3/TRBV12-4	-	few
TGCAGTGCTAGACAGTGGAGCTCCTACGAGCAGTACTTC	CSARQWSSYEQYF	TRBJ2-7	TRBV20-1	-	few
TGCAGTGCTACAGGGGACAGGGGGAGCTTTTTGAGCAATCAGCCCCAGCATTTT	CSATGDRGSFLSNQPQHF	TRBJ1-5	TRBV20-1	TRBD1	many
TGTGCCAGCAGTGAAACTAGCGGGAGTCAAGAGACCCAGTACTTC	CASSETSGSQETQYF	TRBJ2-5	TRBV9	TRBD2	once